The 11 T cell receptor beta chains presented below share a single source sample, sequenced in a study of blood T cell repertoires in COVID-19. Profiled with immunoSEQ multiplex PCR; TCRdb holds only in-frame clones, not every one. There are 150,000 to 250,000 clones in the sample; 82% occur only once, and 10% to 15% lies in the top ten. Sequencing was performed on PBMCs or T cells enriched from blood (not recorded which). These TCRs come from a man aged 35 to 55 who had recovered from COVID-19.

This clone has only one observation. The V call is TRBV6-2 or TRBV6-3, the J call TRBJ1-6; D call uncertain. The CDR3 consists of 15 residues. In germline, CDR1 is MNHEY, CDR2 SVGEGT. Trimming pared 0 bases from V and 8 bases from J, leaving 11 bases between. The CDR3 here is CASSYSRPGDSPLHF. Written as DNA, the CDR3 is TGTGCCAGCAGTTACTCGAGACCGGGAGATTCACCCCTCCACTTT.

This rearrangement joins TRBV5-6 to TRBJ2-1; 7 nucleotides agree with TRBD2. There are 16 residues in the CDR3. The germline CDR1 and CDR2 sequences are SGHDT and YYEEEE. V shed 3 bases, J shed 9 bases, and the junction held 15 bases outside the gene matches. The CDR3 here is CASSSGGGRAIREQFF. The CDR3 DNA is TGTGCCAGCAGCTCCGGAGGAGGGAGGGCCATCCGTGAGCAGTTCTTC.

The genes are TRBV4-3 and TRBJ1-1, with unresolved D. The germline V and J ends were trimmed by 1 base and 1 base, with 7 bases remaining between them. In germline, CDR1 is LGHNA, CDR2 YSLEER. CDR3 length equals 14 residues. The CDR3 loop is CASSQGPRNTEAFF. CDR3 sequence (DNA): TGCGCCAGCAGCCAAGGGCCTCGGAACACTGAAGCTTTCTTT.

The gene calls are TRBV28 and TRBJ2-2, with D possibly matching TRBD2 (5 bases). The CDR3 contains 13 residues. The V gene lost 3 bases and the J gene lost 8 bases, with 10 bases spanning the gap. Germline V gives CDR1 MDHEN, CDR2 SYDVKM. CDR3 in amino acids: CASSFPRGGELFF. The CDR3 DNA reads as TGTGCCAGCAGTTTCCCCCGGGGAGGGGAGCTGTTTTTT.

The sample holds one count of this clone. This chain joins TRBV24-1 and TRBJ2-2; D perhaps matches TRBD1 (5 bases). CDR1 and CDR2 (germline): KGHDR, SFDVKD. Trimming stripped 9 bases from V and 4 bases from J, with 17 bases between. This CDR3 has 15 amino acids. The CDR3 here is CATGPGPGLTGELFF. CDR3 in DNA: TGTGCCACCGGACCAGGGCCAGGGCTCACCGGGGAGCTGTTTTTT.

This rearrangement joins TRBV27 to TRBJ2-5; D ambiguous. The V gene's germline CDR1 is MNHEY and CDR2 SMNVEV (reference sequence). This CDR3 region has 13 residues. V shed 2 bases and J shed 4 bases, with 8 bases lying between them. Here the CDR3 reads CASSLAYGETQYF. The CDR3 DNA is TGTGCCAGCAGTTTAGCCTACGGAGAGACCCAGTACTTC.

The chain is built from TRBV24-1 and TRBJ2-1; perhaps TRBD2 as D (8 bases). V was shortened by 1 base and J by 2 bases, with 23 bases between the two germline ends. Germline V gene sequence: CDR1 KGHDR, CDR2 SFDVKD. This CDR3 has 20 amino acids. This CDR3 is CATSDFKGAAGERTYNEQFF. The CDR3 region has the DNA TGTGCCACCAGTGATTTTAAGGGGGCAGCGGGAGAGAGAACCTACAATGAGCAGTTCTTC.

This chain joins TRBV25-1 and TRBJ2-4; TRBD2 might be the D (5 bases). There are 14 residues in the CDR3. Germline V gene data show CDR1 as MGHDK and CDR2 as SYGVNS. V lost 5 bases, J lost 0 bases, and 8 bases lay in between. As DNA, the CDR3 is TGTGCCAGCAGTTCAGCGGTAGCCAAAAACATTCAGTACTTC. Translated: CASSSAVAKNIQYF.

The gene calls are TRBV18 and TRBJ2-7, with 10 bases that match TRBD1. CDR3 size: 14 residues. Germline V gene data show CDR1 as KGHSH and CDR2 as LQKENI. With V trimmed by 2 bases and J by 9 bases, 7 bases remained unmatched. The CDR3 sequence: CASSPETGGQGQYF. In nucleotides, the CDR3 is TGTGCCAGCTCACCAGAGACAGGGGGCCAGGGGCAGTACTTC. The variable domain in full, completed from reference TRBV18 and TRBJ2-7, reads NAGVMQNPRHLVRRRGQEARLRCSPMKGHSHVYWYRQLPEEGLKFMVYLQKENIIDESGMPKERFSAEFPKEGPSILRIQQVVRGDSAAYFCASSPETGGQGQYFGPGTRLTVT.

The chain uses TRBV7-6 and TRBJ2-7; 7 bases are shared with TRBD1. The germline gives CDR1 SGHVS, CDR2 FNYEAQ. The CDR3 runs to 12 residues. V lost 11 bases to trimming and J lost 5 bases; unmatched junction nucleotides: 9. The CDR3 reads CASKEQGHEQYF. DNA of the CDR3: TGTGCCTCAAAGGAACAGGGGCACGAGCAGTACTTC.

V usage is TRBV7-2 and J usage is TRBJ2-7; 13 bases fit TRBD2. From germline, CDR1 is SGHTA and CDR2 FQGNSA. This CDR3 region has 15 residues. The ends lost 4 bases at V and 7 bases at J; junction bases unmatched: 7. CDR3 sequence reads: CASSSTSGRAREQYF. The CDR3 nucleotides read TGTGCCAGCAGCTCCACTAGCGGGAGGGCGAGGGAGCAGTACTTC.